The clone carrying this T cell receptor (beta chain) was counted many times. This sample was taken from a study of T cells in Graves' hyperthyroidism and ophthalmopathy. RNA transcripts were the template for amplifying TCR beta CDR3 regions. The TCR CDR3 first-round RT-PCR relied on the HTBI primer set. TCRdb analysed the multiplex PCR reads with MiXCR anew, one entry per CDR3 protein. The table lists some 510,000 distinct CDR3 sequences, about a fifth of them singletons. This CDR3 comprises 16 residues. V gave up 3 bases and J gave up 3 bases, with 17 bases separating them. The receptor comes from a man aged 18 to 30 with Graves' hyperthyroidism. Sequences were obtained from blood. The chain joins TRBV12-3 or TRBV12-4 to TRBJ1-1; D gene uncertain. Here the CDR3 reads CASSFRPSYADTEAFF. CDR3 nucleotide sequence: TGTGCCAGCAGTTTTCGTCCCTCCTATGCGGACACTGAAGCTTTCTTT.